These T cell receptor beta chains were read from a single sample in a study of lymphopenia after photon versus proton radiotherapy. Here immunoSEQ multiplex PCR was the method, and the copy in TCRdb shows in-frame clones only, minus some. The sample includes tens of thousands of clones, about 94% of them seen just once. Specimen: peripheral blood, collected from a patient treated with photon-based radiotherapy. The receptors were gathered from a woman in her forties or fifties with cholangiocarcinoma. Each CDR3 is given with its conserved first and last residue. D genes are given only for firm matches.

CASSRVTGLVTDTQYF,TGTGCCAGCAGCCGAGTCACAGGGCTGGTCACAGATACGCAGTATTTT,TRBJ2-3,-,TRBV14
CASSRTYGQPQHF,TGTGCCAGCAGCCGGACATATGGCCAGCCCCAGCATTTT,TRBJ1-5,-,TRBV9
CASSRQGKSSGNTIYF,TGTGCCAGCAGCCGACAGGGAAAAAGCTCTGGAAACACCATATATTTT,TRBJ1-3,TRBD1,TRBV11-2
CASSQPTDQPEHF,TGTGCCAGTAGCCAGCCTACTGATCAGCCGGAGCATTTT,TRBJ1-5,-,TRBV19
CASSPTGAGANVLTF,TGTGCCAGCTCACCGACAGGGGCTGGGGCCAACGTCCTGACTTTC,TRBJ2-6,TRBD1,TRBV18
CSVEGTLPSNYGYTF,TGCAGCGTTGAAGGCACCCTTCCCTCTAACTATGGCTACACCTTC,TRBJ1-2,-,TRBV29-1
CASSLYSHSGNTIYF,TGTGCCAGCAGTTTATATTCTCACTCTGGAAACACCATATATTTT,TRBJ1-3,-,TRBV27
CASTPTGGGNQPQHF,TGTGCCAGCACTCCGACAGGGGGAGGCAATCAGCCCCAGCATTTT,TRBJ1-5,TRBD1,TRBV27
CASSFPRSSYNEQFF,TGTGCCAGCAGTTTTCCAAGGAGCTCCTACAATGAGCAGTTCTTC,TRBJ2-1,-,TRBV27
CASSQTVYNEKLFF,TGTGCCAGCAGCCAGACAGTTTATAATGAAAAACTGTTTTTT,TRBJ1-4,-,TRBV5-5
CASSPWQGPGNTIYF,TGTGCCAGCTCACCATGGCAGGGACCTGGAAACACCATATATTTT,TRBJ1-3,-,TRBV18
CASSEIRGEAFF,TGTGCCAGCAGCGAAATAAGGGGTGAAGCTTTCTTT,TRBJ1-1,-,TRBV6-6
CASGLPTGGGNSPLHF,TGTGCCAGCGGCTTACCGACAGGGGGTGGCAATTCACCCCTCCACTTT,TRBJ1-6,TRBD1,TRBV9